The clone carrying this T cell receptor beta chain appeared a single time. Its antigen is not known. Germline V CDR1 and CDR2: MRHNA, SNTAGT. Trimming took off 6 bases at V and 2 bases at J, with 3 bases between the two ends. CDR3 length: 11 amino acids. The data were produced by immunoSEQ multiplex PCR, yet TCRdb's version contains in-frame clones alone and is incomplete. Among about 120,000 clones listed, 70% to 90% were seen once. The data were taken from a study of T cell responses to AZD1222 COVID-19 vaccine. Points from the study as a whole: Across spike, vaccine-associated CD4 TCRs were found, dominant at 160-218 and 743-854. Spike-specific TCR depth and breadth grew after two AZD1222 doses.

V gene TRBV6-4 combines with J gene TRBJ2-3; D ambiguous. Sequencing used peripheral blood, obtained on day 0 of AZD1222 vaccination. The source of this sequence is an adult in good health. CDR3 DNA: TGTGCCAGCAGCCCCACAGATACGCAGTATTTT. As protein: CASSPTDTQYF.